The 22 T cell receptor beta chains in this list originate from one sample, sequenced in a study of blood T cell repertoires in COVID-19. TCRdb's table, derived via immunoSEQ multiplex PCR, lists solely in-frame clones and lacks some. The sample shows 100,000 to 120,000 clones, roughly 90% of them seen only once. The sequenced material came from peripheral blood. The receptors here all came from a woman in her 70s who had recovered from COVID-19.

The V call is TRBV27, the J call TRBJ2-3; D remains unclear. V lost 6 bases, J lost 5 bases, and 9 bases lay in between. Germline V gives CDR1 MNHEY, CDR2 SMNVEV (reference sequence). The CDR3 has 12 residues. The CDR3 bases are TGTGCCAGCAGCCTAGACGGAGATACGCAGTATTTT. This encodes CASSLDGDTQYF.

The chain links TRBV27 to TRBJ2-1; 7 nucleotides line up with TRBD2. Germline CDR1 is MNHEY and CDR2 is SMNVEV (reference sequence). This CDR3 comprises 15 residues. V shed 8 bases, J shed 4 bases, and the junction held 11 bases outside the gene matches. In DNA, the CDR3 is TGTGCCAGCCACCGGGGAGGGGTTCTGTACAATGAGCAGTTCTTC. As protein: CASHRGGVLYNEQFF.

The V and J genes are TRBV3-1 (or the pseudogene TRBV3-2) and TRBJ2-7; possible D gene TRBD2, 6 bases. Germline V gene sequence: CDR1 LGHDT, CDR2 YNNKEL (reference sequence). This CDR3 contains 15 residues. Trimming removed 3 bases from V and 3 bases from J, with 15 bases in between. As DNA, the CDR3 is TGTGCCAGCAGCCACGAGTCAGGGAGGTTCTACGAGCAGTACTTC. Translating it yields CASSHESGRFYEQYF.

The chain is built from TRBV7-3 and TRBJ2-7; 8 bases line up with TRBD2. This CDR3 region has 14 residues. Trimming cost V 5 bases and J 4 bases; bases outside gene matches: 7. Germline V CDR1 and CDR2: SGHTA, FQGTGA. CDR3 bases: TGTGCCAGCAGCACCCGGGGGGGAGAATACGAGCAGTACTTC. Amino acids: CASSTRGGEYEQYF.

The chain employs TRBV3-1 (or the pseudogene TRBV3-2) and TRBJ2-5, with 13 bases fitting TRBD2. CDR3 length: 18 residues. Germline V gives CDR1 LGHDT, CDR2 YNNKEL (reference sequence). Trimming took 5 bases from V and 5 from J; bases not matched to a gene: 14. DNA for the CDR3: TGTGCCAGCAGCTACTTCCGACTAGCGGGAGGCGGCGGGGAGACCCAGTACTTC. Amino acid sequence: CASSYFRLAGGGGETQYF.

The gene calls are TRBV7-2 and TRBJ2-7; 9 bases agree with TRBD1. From germline, CDR1 is SGHTA and CDR2 FQGNSA. There are 14 residues in the CDR3. Trimming removed 2 bases from V and 6 bases from J; junction bases left unmatched: 5. CDR3 region: CASSLQGQGAEQYF. CDR3 nucleotide sequence: TGTGCCAGCAGCTTACAGGGACAGGGTGCCGAGCAGTACTTC.

V and J are TRBV5-1 and TRBJ1-6; 7 bases agree with TRBD1. This CDR3 comprises 15 residues. The V segment lost 4 bases and the J segment 2 bases; nucleotides outside the gene matches: 3. Germline V gene sequence: CDR1 SGHRS, CDR2 YFSETQ. CDR3 loop: CASSPDRPYNSPLHF. In DNA form, the CDR3 reads TGCGCCAGCAGCCCGGACAGGCCCTATAATTCACCCCTCCACTTT.

The genes are TRBV20-1 and TRBJ2-1; D unresolved. V lost 5 bases, J lost 3 bases, and 5 bases lay in between. This CDR3 is 11 amino acids long. Germline CDR1 and CDR2: DFQATT and SNEGSKA (reference sequence). The CDR3 nucleotides read TGCAGTGCTCTAGTCTACAATGAGCAGTTCTTC. Translated: CSALVYNEQFF.

The V and J genes are TRBV11-3 and TRBJ2-1; 7 bases map to TRBD2. V shed 1 base and J 12 bases; nucleotides not matched to a gene: 6. Germline lookup yields CDR1 SGHNT and CDR2 YENEEA. This CDR3 comprises 13 residues. CDR3 loop: CASSLVGGGGQFF. The CDR3 nucleotides are TGTGCCAGCAGCTTAGTGGGCGGGGGAGGGCAGTTCTTC.

V is TRBV5-1 and J is TRBJ2-2; a possible D gene is TRBD2 (5 bases). The CDR3 sequence is 15 residues long. Between the trimmed V and J ends, which lost 0 bases and 1 base, there was a span of 7 bases. Germline V gene lookup returns CDR1 SGHRS and CDR2 YFSETQ. As DNA, the CDR3 is TGCGCCAGCAGCTTGGACGGACTGAACACCGGGGAGCTGTTTTTT. Its protein product is CASSLDGLNTGELFF.

This clone was detected once. V usage is TRBV5-6 and J usage is TRBJ1-6; tentatively, D is TRBD1 (5 bases). V lost 2 bases, J lost 7 bases, and 13 bases lay in between. This CDR3 is built from 15 residues. Germline V gene sequence: CDR1 SGHDT, CDR2 YYEEEE. The CDR3 DNA sequence: TGTGCCAGCAGCTTTCCCCCGCACAGGAATTCACCCCTCCACTTT. Its protein product is CASSFPPHRNSPLHF.

This clone was recorded a few times. The J gene is TRBJ1-6, the V gene TRBV2; D is possibly TRBD1 (6 bases). The CDR3 consists of 15 residues. The V gene lost 4 bases and the J gene lost 7 bases, with 14 bases spanning the gap. Looked up from germline, CDR1 is SNHLY and CDR2 is FYNNEI. The CDR3 region is CASSVLDSLNSPLHF. Written as DNA, the CDR3 is TGTGCCAGCAGTGTCTTGGACAGCCTGAATTCACCCCTCCACTTT.

This clone was detected only a few times. The V call is TRBV7-9, the J call TRBJ1-1; no firm D call. Per germline, CDR1 SEHNR and CDR2 FQNEAQ (reference sequence). V was clipped by 5 bases and J by 1 base, with 8 bases between them. The CDR3 has 13 residues. The DNA for the CDR3 is TGTGCCAGCAGCCCGGGGTGGAACACTGAAGCTTTCTTT. This translates into CASSPGWNTEAFF.

This chain connects TRBV28 to TRBJ2-2; a weak D match, TRBD1 (5 bases). The ends were cut back, 6 bases at V and 7 bases at J, with 21 bases in the middle. There are 16 residues in the CDR3. The germline CDR1 and CDR2 sequences are MDHEN and SYDVKM. The CDR3 nucleotides read TGTGCCAGCAGCCCAACAGGAAAAGGAAGCAGCGGGGAGCTGTTTTTT. The encoded protein is CASSPTGKGSSGELFF. Drawing the rest from reference TRBV28 and TRBJ2-2, the complete variable domain is DVKVTQSSRYLVKRTGEKVFLECVQDMDHENMFWYRQDPGLGLRLIYFSYDVKMKEKGDIPEGYSVSREKKERFSLILESASTNQTSMYLCASSPTGKGSSGELFFGEGSRLTVL.

This sequence joins TRBV7-2 and TRBJ1-5, with 7 bases identical to TRBD1. V shed 5 bases, J shed 2 bases, and the junction held 6 bases outside the gene matches. Germline-derived CDR1 and CDR2 are SGHTA and FQGNSA. The CDR3 has 15 amino acids. The CDR3 nucleotides read TGTGCCAGCAGCACCACAGGGGATCGCAATCAGCCCCAGCATTTT. Protein: CASSTTGDRNQPQHF.

This clone was seen a few times. J is TRBJ1-2 and V is TRBV28; TRBD1 matches at 9 bases. This CDR3 contains 14 residues. The germline gives CDR1 MDHEN, CDR2 SYDVKM. V gave up 3 bases and J gave up 8 bases; unmatched junction bases: 7. CDR3 coding DNA: TGTGCCAGCAGTTTGCACAGGGGGCAGAGAGGCTACACCTTC. Translation gives CASSLHRGQRGYTF.

The chain uses TRBV28 and TRBJ2-3, with D maybe TRBD1 (6 bases). With 4 bases removed from V and 2 bases from J, the gap between germline ends came to 16 bases. The CDR3 has 16 amino acids. Looked up from germline, CDR1 is MDHEN and CDR2 is SYDVKM. The CDR3: CASSSLEGEYTDTQYF. CDR3 nucleotides: TGTGCCAGCAGTTCCCTTGAGGGGGAGTACACAGATACGCAGTATTTT.

This chain connects TRBV4-2 to TRBJ2-3, with D possibly TRBD2 on 7 matching bases. From germline, CDR1 is LGHNA and CDR2 YNFKEQ. This CDR3 contains 16 residues. V was trimmed by 3 bases and J by 5 bases, leaving 18 bases between them. The CDR3 DNA follows: TGTGCCAGCAGCCAGGCCCCTCGCGGGGGCGAAGATACGCAGTATTTT. This translates into CASSQAPRGGEDTQYF.

The chain uses TRBV27 and TRBJ2-7, with TRBD2 matching 8 bases. From germline, CDR1 is MNHEY and CDR2 SMNVEV (reference sequence). With 4 bases clipped from V and 0 bases from J, the junction kept 8 bases outside the gene matches. The CDR3 extends over 16 amino acids. In DNA, the CDR3 is TGTGCCAGCAGTTCCCCGGGGGGGAGGGGCTCCTACGAGCAGTACTTC. Translation gives CASSSPGGRGSYEQYF.

This clone was seen a single time. V is TRBV9 and J is TRBJ1-3; possible D gene TRBD1, 5 bases. The germline gives CDR1 SGDLS, CDR2 YYNGEE. Trimming removed 0 bases at V and 4 bases at J, with 8 bases between. The CDR3 has 14 amino acids. The CDR3 sequence is CASSVARGGNTIYF. The CDR3 DNA reads TGTGCCAGCAGCGTAGCTCGGGGGGGAAACACCATATATTTT. Together with reference TRBV9 and TRBJ1-3, the CDR3 gives the full variable domain: DSGVTQTPKHLITATGQRVTLRCSPRSGDLSVYWYQQSLDQGLQFLIQYYNGEERAKGNILERFSAQQFPDLHSELNLSSLELGDSALYFCASSVARGGNTIYFGEGSWLTVV.

The genes are TRBV7-2 and TRBJ2-7; maybe TRBD2 (5 bases). V was pared by 5 bases and J by 3 bases, with 14 bases between. The germline gives CDR1 SGHTA, CDR2 FQGNSA. This CDR3 has 14 residues. CDR3 amino acids: CASSPRGEHYEQYF. CDR3 nucleotides: TGTGCCAGCAGCCCTCGGGGAGAACACTACGAGCAGTACTTC.

The rearrangement joins TRBV6-2 or TRBV6-3 to TRBJ2-5; maybe TRBD2 (6 bases). Germline V gives CDR1 MNHEY, CDR2 SVGEGT. Trimming took off 1 base at V and 2 bases at J, with 11 bases between the two ends. The CDR3 runs 15 residues. This CDR3 reads CASSYFGTSQETQYF. The CDR3 coding sequence is TGTGCCAGCAGTTACTTTGGGACTTCACAAGAGACCCAGTACTTC.